The 26 T cell receptor beta chains given below trace back to one sample, sequenced in a study of T-cell memory formation after mild COVID-19. TCRdb re-called the 5' RACE reads through MiXCR, storing one row per CDR3 protein. The table records 200,000 to 300,000 distinct CDR3 sequences, 16% of them present only once. Sequenced: PBMCs or a T cell subset sorted from them (not recorded which). These receptors were collected from a man aged 18 to 29 who had mild COVID-19 (a few samples of this study predate the infection). Cell type and time point are not known.

This clonotype showed up just a few times. The chain couples TRBV9 to TRBJ2-5, with TRBD1 as a possible D gene (6 bases). Trimming pared 0 bases from V and 5 bases from J, leaving 17 bases between. CDR3 size: 16 residues. CDR1 SGDLS and CDR2 YYNGEE come from the germline V gene. CDR3 sequence (DNA): TGTGCCAGCAGCGTAGGGGGACACGCAAAAGGGGAGACCCAGTACTTC. Translation: CASSVGGHAKGETQYF.

This clonotype was found many times. V is TRBV4-1 and J is TRBJ2-5; perhaps TRBD2 as D (7 bases). Germline CDR1 and CDR2: MGHRA and YSYEKL. The CDR3 runs to 16 residues. With 6 bases removed from V and 1 base from J, the gap between germline ends came to 18 bases. The CDR3 loop is CASRYNLGGGQETQYF. DNA for the CDR3: TGCGCCAGCAGATACAACCTAGGGGGGGGCCAAGAGACCCAGTACTTC.

This clonotype was detected a few times. V usage is TRBV6-5 and J usage is TRBJ1-5; D is unclear. Germline lookup yields CDR1 MNHEY and CDR2 SVGAGI. V gave up 2 bases and J gave up 6 bases, with 8 bases separating them. The CDR3 consists of 13 residues. The CDR3 nucleotides read TGTGCCAGCAGTTACGGGGTACTTCAGCCCCAGCATTTT. It translates to CASSYGVLQPQHF.

This clonotype was found many times. This chain uses TRBV12-3 or TRBV12-4 with TRBJ2-1; 10 bases align to TRBD1. With 4 bases clipped from V and 6 bases from J, the junction kept 6 bases outside the gene matches. The CDR3 is made up of 15 amino acids. CDR3 region: CASSSPGTGVNEQFF. In DNA form, the CDR3 reads TGTGCCAGCAGTTCCCCCGGGACAGGGGTCAATGAGCAGTTCTTC.

The chain combines TRBV5-6 with TRBJ2-5, with D unclear. There are 12 residues in the CDR3. The germline CDR1 and CDR2 sequences are SGHDT and YYEEEE. The V gene lost 7 bases and the J gene lost 0 bases, with 7 bases spanning the gap. The CDR3 region has the DNA TGTGCCAGCTGGGGAAACCAAGAGACCCAGTACTTC. Protein product: CASWGNQETQYF.

This clonotype has only a few counts. The chain carries TRBV27 and TRBJ1-1; D is unclear. The CDR3 loop spans 14 amino acids. V lost 2 bases to trimming and J lost 1 base, with 8 bases between them. Looked up from germline, CDR1 is MNHEY and CDR2 is SMNVEV (reference sequence). The CDR3 sequence: CASSLHRPNTEAFF. The CDR3 coding sequence is TGTGCCAGCAGTTTACACAGACCGAACACTGAAGCTTTCTTT.

The chain has TRBV7-8 and TRBJ1-2; D not certain. V gave up 5 bases and J gave up 2 bases, with 9 bases separating them. Germline V gene lookup returns CDR1 SGHVS and CDR2 FQNEAQ. The CDR3 sequence is 13 residues long. CDR3 protein: CASSPDPNYGYTF. The CDR3 nucleotides are TGTGCCAGCAGCCCGGATCCAAACTATGGCTACACCTTC.

The rearrangement uses TRBV20-1 and TRBJ2-2, with 11 bases fitting TRBD2. V dropped 5 bases and J dropped 2; count of bases not matched to a gene: 13. Germline loops: CDR1 DFQATT, CDR2 SNEGSKA (reference sequence). The CDR3 is made up of 18 amino acids. This chain's CDR3 is CSADRVTSGGLNTGELFF. The CDR3 nucleotides read TGCAGTGCTGACCGTGTAACTAGCGGGGGCCTCAACACCGGGGAGCTGTTTTTT.

This clonotype was recorded a few times. This sequence joins TRBV12-3 or TRBV12-4 and TRBJ1-1; D gene uncertain. The V and J ends lost 6 bases and 5 bases respectively, with 16 bases between them. This CDR3 has 14 amino acids. CDR3 DNA sequence: TGTGCCAGCAGATCCGGACGGAGGGAGACTGAAGCTTTCTTT. As protein: CASRSGRRETEAFF.

The chain is built from TRBV7-2 and TRBJ1-4; perhaps TRBD1 as D (6 bases). V was trimmed by 8 bases and J by 8 bases, leaving 21 bases between them. The CDR3 is 15 residues long. Germline V gene lookup returns CDR1 SGHTA and CDR2 FQGNSA. The DNA for the CDR3 is TGTGCCAGCGGGCGACGGGGGGCGTTTGGGGAAAAACTGTTTTTT. Translated: CASGRRGAFGEKLFF.

This chain connects TRBV6-2 or TRBV6-3 to TRBJ2-5, with D possibly matching TRBD2 (5 bases). The CDR3 consists of 15 residues. Germline V lookup: CDR1 MNHEY, CDR2 SVGEGT. V dropped 4 bases and J dropped 5 bases, with 17 bases sitting between them. The CDR3 sequence: CASSLERASGETQYF. CDR3 nucleotide sequence: TGTGCCAGCAGTTTGGAAAGGGCTTCGGGGGAGACCCAGTACTTC.

This clonotype has just a few counts. The chain has TRBV7-8 and TRBJ1-4; D gene unclear. The CDR3 sequence is 14 residues long. Germline lookup yields CDR1 SGHVS and CDR2 FQNEAQ. V was cut by 4 bases and J by 3 bases, with 9 bases left in between. The CDR3 DNA reads as TGTGCCAGCAGCTCCAAACTCCCTAATGAAAAACTGTTTTTT. As protein: CASSSKLPNEKLFF.

This sequence joins TRBV6-5 and TRBJ1-5; possible D gene TRBD1, 5 bases. The CDR3 contains 14 residues. Germline CDR1 is MNHEY and CDR2 is SVGAGI. Trimming left V 2 bases short and J 5 bases short, with 10 bases between. The CDR3 DNA follows: TGTGCCAGCAGTTACAGGGGCCCGGATCAGCCCCAGCATTTT. Translation: CASSYRGPDQPQHF.

There are a few counts of this clonotype. V and J are TRBV12-3 or TRBV12-4 and TRBJ1-5; D perhaps matches TRBD1 (5 bases). Trimming pared 6 bases from V and 5 bases from J, leaving 14 bases between. The CDR3 is 14 amino acids. Here the CDR3 reads CASSFRVGDQPQHF. In DNA, the CDR3 is TGTGCCAGCAGCTTCAGGGTAGGGGATCAGCCCCAGCATTTT.

The rearrangement joins TRBV20-1 to TRBJ2-5; a weak D match, TRBD1 (6 bases). Germline CDR1 and CDR2: DFQATT and SNEGSKA (reference sequence). The CDR3 loop spans 13 amino acids. V lost 5 bases and J 5 bases, leaving 15 bases between the germline ends. CDR3 sequence (DNA): TGCAGTGCTCGTCGGACAGCGCAGGAGACCCAGTACTTC. Its translation: CSARRTAQETQYF.

The chain recombines TRBV20-1 with TRBJ2-3; 9 bases align to TRBD2. V was clipped by 0 bases and J by 2 bases; unmatched bases: 6. The germline V gene encodes CDR1 DFQATT and CDR2 SNEGSKA (reference sequence). This CDR3 has 16 residues. The CDR3 sequence is CSARDRQRGATDTQYF. The CDR3 DNA is TGCAGTGCTAGAGATCGTCAGCGGGGGGCCACAGATACGCAGTATTTT.

This chain joins TRBV7-9 and TRBJ2-1; TRBD2 matches 9 bases. Germline V gene sequence: CDR1 SEHNR, CDR2 FQNEAQ (reference sequence). This CDR3 comprises 14 residues. The CDR3 coding sequence is TGTGCAACCAGGCCGGGACTAGCTTTGAGTGAGCAGTTCTTC. Translated, it gives CATRPGLALSEQFF.

The genes are TRBV9 and TRBJ2-7, with a weak D call TRBD2 (6 bases). The CDR3 extends over 14 amino acids. V was clipped by 0 bases and J by 3 bases, with 10 bases between them. From germline, CDR1 is SGDLS and CDR2 YYNGEE. Here the CDR3 DNA reads TGTGCCAGCAGCGTAGATTGGGAGGTCTACGAGCAGTACTTC. Amino acid sequence: CASSVDWEVYEQYF.

CDR3: CASSFDRAQYF. The CDR3 bases are TGCGCCAGCAGCTTTGACAGGGCCCAGTACTTC. V and J are TRBV5-1 and TRBJ2-7; 7 bases fit TRBD1. Trimming took 2 bases from V and 10 from J; bases not matched to a gene: 3. CDR1 is SGHRS, CDR2 YFSETQ, per germline. This CDR3 has 11 residues.

The genes are TRBV27 and TRBJ1-5; a weak D match, TRBD1 (5 bases). Germline CDR1 is MNHEY and CDR2 is SMNVEV (reference sequence). The CDR3 totals 14 residues. Trimming pared 8 bases from V and 5 bases from J, leaving 16 bases between. CDR3: CASQPGSSDQPQHF. CDR3 DNA sequence: TGTGCCAGCCAGCCAGGGTCCAGTGATCAGCCCCAGCATTTT.

This rearrangement joins TRBV28 to TRBJ1-6; D ambiguous. The CDR3 has 12 amino acids. V was pared by 3 bases and J by 8 bases, with 5 bases between. Germline values: CDR1 MDHEN, CDR2 SYDVKM. The CDR3: CASSFWDSPLHF. As DNA, the CDR3 is TGTGCCAGCAGTTTTTGGGATTCACCCCTCCACTTT.

This clonotype was seen at least ten times. V gene TRBV4-3 combines with J gene TRBJ2-7, with D possibly called TRBD1 or TRBD2 (5 bases each). Germline V lookup: CDR1 LGHNA, CDR2 YSLEER. The CDR3 has 15 residues. Trimming stripped 0 bases from V and 0 bases from J, with 9 bases between. CDR3 sequence: CASSQEEGSSYEQYF. The CDR3, as DNA: TGCGCCAGCAGCCAAGAAGAGGGGAGCTCCTACGAGCAGTACTTC.

This clonotype was counted a few times. The J gene is TRBJ1-1, the V gene TRBV20-1; a possible D gene is TRBD1 (6 bases). Trimming removed 6 bases at V and 1 base at J, with 18 bases between. This CDR3 is built from 15 residues. Germline lookup yields CDR1 DFQATT and CDR2 SNEGSKA (reference sequence). CDR3 in DNA: TGCAGTGCACCTCTTCCGGACAGACGGAACACTGAAGCTTTCTTT. This encodes CSAPLPDRRNTEAFF.

This clonotype turned up a few times. The chain combines TRBV4-1 with TRBJ1-2; 8 nucleotides align to TRBD1. CDR1 MGHRA and CDR2 YSYEKL come from the germline V gene. The CDR3 runs to 15 residues. V lost 6 bases, J lost 1 base, and 7 bases stayed unmatched. CDR3 sequence: CASSRATGDNYGYTF. CDR3 bases: TGCGCCAGCAGTAGGGCGACAGGGGATAACTATGGCTACACCTTC.

This clonotype was counted only a few times. The CDR3 sequence is CASSSLNTRDNEKLFF. The CDR3 nucleotides read TGTGCCAGCAGCTCTTTAAACACCCGGGACAACGAAAAACTGTTTTTT. This sequence joins TRBV7-9 and TRBJ1-4; D may be TRBD1 (6 bases). Per germline, CDR1 SEHNR and CDR2 FQNEAQ (reference sequence). Trimming cost V 4 bases and J 8 bases, with 20 bases left between them. This CDR3 is built from 16 residues. Looking up the rest from reference TRBV7-9 and TRBJ1-4 gives the full variable domain: DTGVSQNPRHKITKRGQNVTFRCDPISEHNRLYWYRQTLGQGPEFLTYFQNEAQLEKSRLLSDRFSAERPKGSFSTLEIQRTEQGDSAMYLCASSSLNTRDNEKLFFGSGTQLSVL.

This clonotype has a handful of counts. The gene calls are TRBV12-3 or TRBV12-4 and TRBJ2-5; D is perhaps TRBD2 (6 bases). There are 15 residues in the CDR3. Trimming stripped 6 bases from V and 5 bases from J, with 19 bases between. The CDR3 nucleotides are TGTGCCAGCAGAAAAGGGGAGGTGCTGAGCGAGACCCAGTACTTC. Translating gives CASRKGEVLSETQYF.